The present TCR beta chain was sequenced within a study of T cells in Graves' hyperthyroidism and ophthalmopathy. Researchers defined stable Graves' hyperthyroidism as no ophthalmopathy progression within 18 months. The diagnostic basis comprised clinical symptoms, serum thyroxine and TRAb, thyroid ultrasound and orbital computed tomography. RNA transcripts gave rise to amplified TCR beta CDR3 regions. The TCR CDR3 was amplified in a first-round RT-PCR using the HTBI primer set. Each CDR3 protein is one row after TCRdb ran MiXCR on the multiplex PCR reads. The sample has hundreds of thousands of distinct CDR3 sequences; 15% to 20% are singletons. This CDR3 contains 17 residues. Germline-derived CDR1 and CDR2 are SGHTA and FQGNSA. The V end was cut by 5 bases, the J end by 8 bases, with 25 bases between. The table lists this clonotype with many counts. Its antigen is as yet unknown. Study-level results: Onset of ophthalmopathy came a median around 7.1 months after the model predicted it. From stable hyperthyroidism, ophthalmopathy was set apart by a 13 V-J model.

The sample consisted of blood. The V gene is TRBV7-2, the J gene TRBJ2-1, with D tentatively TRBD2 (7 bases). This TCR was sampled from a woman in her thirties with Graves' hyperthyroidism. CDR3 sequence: CASSPHRAGTGGDEQFF. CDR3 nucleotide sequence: TGTGCCAGCAGCCCCCATAGAGCGGGGACCGGGGGCGATGAGCAGTTCTTC.